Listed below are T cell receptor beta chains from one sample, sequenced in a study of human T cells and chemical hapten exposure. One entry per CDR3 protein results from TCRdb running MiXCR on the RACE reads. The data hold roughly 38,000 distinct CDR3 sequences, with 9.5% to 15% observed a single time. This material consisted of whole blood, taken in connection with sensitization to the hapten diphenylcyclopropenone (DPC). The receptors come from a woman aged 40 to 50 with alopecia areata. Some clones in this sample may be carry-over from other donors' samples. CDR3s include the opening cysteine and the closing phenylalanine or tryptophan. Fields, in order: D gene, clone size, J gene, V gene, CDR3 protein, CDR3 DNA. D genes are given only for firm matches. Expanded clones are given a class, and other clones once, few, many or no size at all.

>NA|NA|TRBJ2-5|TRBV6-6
CASSKAQETQYF
TGTGCCAGCAGCAAAGCCCAAGAGACCCAGTACTTC
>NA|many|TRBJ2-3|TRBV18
CASSPGSTDTQYF
TGTGCCAGCTCACCGGGTAGCACAGATACGCAGTATTTT
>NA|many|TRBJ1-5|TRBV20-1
CSASLPQGGNQPQHF
TGCAGTGCTAGCCTCCCCCAGGGTGGCAATCAGCCCCAGCATTTT
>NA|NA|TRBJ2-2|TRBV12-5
CASGSSLATGELFF
TGTGCTAGTGGTTCCAGTTTGGCCACCGGGGAGCTGTTTTTT
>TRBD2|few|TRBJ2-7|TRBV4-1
CASSRTSGSYEQYF
TGCGCCAGCAGCCGGACTAGCGGGAGCTACGAGCAGTACTTC
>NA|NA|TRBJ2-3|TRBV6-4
CASGNGLATDTQYF
TGTGCCAGCGGCAATGGGCTAGCAACAGATACGCAGTATTTT
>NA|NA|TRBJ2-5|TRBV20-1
CSALSQTQETQYF
TGCAGTGCGCTAAGCCAGACCCAAGAGACCCAGTACTTC
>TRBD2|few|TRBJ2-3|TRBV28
CASSFLPSGAVDTQYF
TGTGCCAGCAGTTTTCTGCCTAGCGGGGCGGTAGATACGCAGTATTTT
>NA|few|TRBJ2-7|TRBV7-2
CASSLRVVAEGDEQYF
TGTGCCAGCAGCTTAAGGGTAGTAGCAGAGGGAGACGAGCAGTACTTC
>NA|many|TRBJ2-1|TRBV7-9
CASRPPVNEQFF
TGTGCCAGCAGACCTCCCGTCAATGAGCAGTTCTTC
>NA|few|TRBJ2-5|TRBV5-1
CASSPDQETQYF
TGCGCCAGCAGCCCGGACCAAGAGACCCAGTACTTC
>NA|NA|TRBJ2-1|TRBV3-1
CASSQDRDNEQFF
TGTGCCAGCAGCCAAGATCGGGACAATGAGCAGTTCTTC
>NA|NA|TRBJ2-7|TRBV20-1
CSGSKTPGTEQYF
TGCAGTGGATCAAAGACCCCGGGTACCGAGCAGTACTTC
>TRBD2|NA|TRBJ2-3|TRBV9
CASSPRLAGGSDTQYF
TGTGCCAGCAGCCCTAGACTAGCGGGGGGGTCAGATACGCAGTATTTT
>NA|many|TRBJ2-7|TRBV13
CASSISGRTYEQYF
TGTGCCAGCAGCATTAGCGGTAGAACCTACGAGCAGTACTTC
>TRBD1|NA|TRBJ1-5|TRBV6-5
CASSSYEGAGQPQHF
TGTGCCAGCAGTTCATACGAGGGGGCAGGTCAGCCCCAGCATTTT
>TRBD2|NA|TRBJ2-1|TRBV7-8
CASSPSGTSAQYNEQFF
TGTGCCAGCAGCCCCAGTGGGACTAGCGCCCAATACAATGAGCAGTTCTTC
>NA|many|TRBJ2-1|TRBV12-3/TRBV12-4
CASRPPVGNEQFF
TGTGCCAGCCGACCTCCCGTGGGTAATGAGCAGTTCTTC
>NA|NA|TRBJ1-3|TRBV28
CASSTRGDSGNTIYF
TGTGCCAGCAGCACGAGAGGGGACTCTGGAAACACCATATATTTT
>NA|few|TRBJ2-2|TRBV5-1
CASSLDLRELFF
TGCGCCAGCAGCTTAGACCTTAGGGAGCTGTTTTTT
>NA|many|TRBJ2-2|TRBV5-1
CASSLEGGDTGELFF
TGCGCCAGCAGCTTGGAAGGGGGAGACACCGGGGAGCTGTTTTTT
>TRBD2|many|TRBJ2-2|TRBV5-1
CASSAGTRNTGELFF
TGCGCCAGCAGCGCCGGGACTAGAAACACCGGGGAGCTGTTTTTT
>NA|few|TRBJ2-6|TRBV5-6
CASSLPGLSGANVLTF
TGTGCCAGCAGCTTGCCAGGTCTGAGTGGGGCCAACGTCCTGACTTTC
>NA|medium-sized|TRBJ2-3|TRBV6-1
CASSAHSTDTQYF
TGTGCCAGCAGTGCACACTCCACAGATACGCAGTATTTT
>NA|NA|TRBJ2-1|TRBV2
CASSLGTLGNEQFF
TGTGCCAGCAGTTTAGGGACACTGGGGAATGAGCAGTTCTTC
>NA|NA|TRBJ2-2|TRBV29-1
CSVRRNTGELFF
TGCAGCGTTAGGAGGAACACCGGGGAGCTGTTTTTT
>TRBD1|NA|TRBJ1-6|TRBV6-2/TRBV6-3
CASSYFRDSFGSPLHF
TGTGCCAGCAGTTACTTCCGGGACAGTTTTGGTTCACCCCTCCACTTT
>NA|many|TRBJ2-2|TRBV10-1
CASSWDSRPGELFF
TGCGCCAGCAGTTGGGACTCCCGACCGGGGGAGCTGTTTTTT
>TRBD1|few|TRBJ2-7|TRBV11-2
CASSPVNRGRGSYEQYF
TGTGCCAGCAGCCCCGTTAACAGGGGGAGAGGGTCCTACGAGCAGTACTTC
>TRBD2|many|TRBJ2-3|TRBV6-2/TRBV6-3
CASSYLAGGSTDTQYF
TGTGCCAGCAGTTACCTGGCGGGGGGATCCACAGATACGCAGTATTTT